This T cell receptor (beta chain) was found in a study of response to subunit inactivated influenza vaccine. Study-wide findings and caveats: The authors suggested that few new T cells are recruited per seasonal influenza vaccination.

This CDR3 comprises 14 residues. Germline V lookup: CDR1 SEHNR, CDR2 FQNEAQ (reference sequence). With 5 bases removed from V and 3 bases from J, the gap between germline ends came to 13 bases. TCRdb used MiXCR to reprocess the RT-PCR reads, holding one entry per CDR3 protein. Found here are about 700,000 distinct CDR3 sequences, roughly 14% of them singletons; the top ten hold roughly 12%. Regarding this clonotype: Its antigen remains unidentified.

The receptor was derived from a man in his fifties or sixties who received an inactivated influenza vaccine. This chain joins TRBV7-9 and TRBJ1-1; maybe TRBD1 (5 bases). The source was PBMCs from blood, collected approximately 13 days after vaccination. CDR3 in DNA: TGTGCCAGCAGCATGGGACCTCTTGACACTGAAGCTTTCTTT. Translated, it gives CASSMGPLDTEAFF.